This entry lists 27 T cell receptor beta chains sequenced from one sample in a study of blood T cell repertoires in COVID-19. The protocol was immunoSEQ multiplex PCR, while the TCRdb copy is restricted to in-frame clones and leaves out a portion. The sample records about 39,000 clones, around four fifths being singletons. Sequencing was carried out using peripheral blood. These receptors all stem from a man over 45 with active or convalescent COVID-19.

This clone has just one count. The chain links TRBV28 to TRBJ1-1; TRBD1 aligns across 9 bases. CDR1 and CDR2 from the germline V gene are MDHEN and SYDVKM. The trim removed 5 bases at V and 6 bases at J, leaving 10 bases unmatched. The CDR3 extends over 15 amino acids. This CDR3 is CASSPAGTGWPEAFF. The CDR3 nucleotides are TGTGCCAGCAGTCCCGCGGGGACAGGGTGGCCTGAAGCTTTCTTT.

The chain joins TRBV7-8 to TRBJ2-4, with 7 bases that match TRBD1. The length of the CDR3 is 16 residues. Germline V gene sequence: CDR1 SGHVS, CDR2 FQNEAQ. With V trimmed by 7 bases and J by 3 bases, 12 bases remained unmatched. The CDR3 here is CASTPTQGDVKNIQYF. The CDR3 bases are TGTGCCAGCACGCCAACCCAGGGGGATGTCAAAAACATTCAGTACTTC.

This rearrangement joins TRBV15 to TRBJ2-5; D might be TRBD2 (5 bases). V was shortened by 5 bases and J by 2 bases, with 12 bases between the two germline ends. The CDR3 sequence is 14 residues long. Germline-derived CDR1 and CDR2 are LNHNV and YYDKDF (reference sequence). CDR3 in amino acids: CATSGPADQETQYF. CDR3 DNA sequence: TGTGCCACCAGCGGCCCAGCGGATCAAGAGACCCAGTACTTC.

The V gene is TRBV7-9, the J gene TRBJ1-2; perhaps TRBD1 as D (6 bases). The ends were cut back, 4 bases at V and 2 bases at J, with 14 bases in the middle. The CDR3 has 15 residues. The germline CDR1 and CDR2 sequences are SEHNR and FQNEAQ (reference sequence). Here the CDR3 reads CASSSPMQGNYGYTF. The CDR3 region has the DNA TGTGCCAGCAGCTCCCCTATGCAGGGGAACTATGGCTACACCTTC.

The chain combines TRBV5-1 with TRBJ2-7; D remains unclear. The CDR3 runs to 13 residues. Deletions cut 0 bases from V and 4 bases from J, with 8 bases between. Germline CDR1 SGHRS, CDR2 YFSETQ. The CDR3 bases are TGCGCCAGCAGCTTGGTCCAGTCTTACGAGCAGTACTTC. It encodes CASSLVQSYEQYF. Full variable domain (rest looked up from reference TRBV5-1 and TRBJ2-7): KAGVTQTPRYLIKTRGQQVTLSCSPISGHRSVSWYQQTPGQGLQFLFEYFSETQRNKGNFPGRFSGRQFSNSRSEMNVSTLELGDSALYLCASSLVQSYEQYFGPGTRLTVT.

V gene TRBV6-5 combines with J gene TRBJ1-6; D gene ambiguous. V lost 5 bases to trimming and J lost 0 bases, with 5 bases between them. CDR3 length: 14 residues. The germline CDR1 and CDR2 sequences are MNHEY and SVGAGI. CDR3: CASSPISYNSPLHF. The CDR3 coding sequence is TGTGCCAGCAGTCCCATCTCCTATAATTCACCCCTCCACTTT.

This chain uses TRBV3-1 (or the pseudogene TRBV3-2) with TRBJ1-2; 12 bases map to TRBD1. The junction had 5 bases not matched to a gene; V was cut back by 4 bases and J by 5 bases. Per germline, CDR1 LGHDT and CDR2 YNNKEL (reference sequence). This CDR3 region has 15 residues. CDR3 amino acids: CASSLGQGAWYGYTF. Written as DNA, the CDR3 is TGTGCCAGCAGCCTGGGACAGGGGGCTTGGTATGGCTACACCTTC.

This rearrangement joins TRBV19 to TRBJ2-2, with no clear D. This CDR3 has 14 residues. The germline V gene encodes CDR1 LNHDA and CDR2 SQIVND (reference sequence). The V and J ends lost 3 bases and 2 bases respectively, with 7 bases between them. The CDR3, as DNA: TGTGCCAGTAGTATTCCCCTTAACACCGGGGAGCTGTTTTTT. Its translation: CASSIPLNTGELFF.

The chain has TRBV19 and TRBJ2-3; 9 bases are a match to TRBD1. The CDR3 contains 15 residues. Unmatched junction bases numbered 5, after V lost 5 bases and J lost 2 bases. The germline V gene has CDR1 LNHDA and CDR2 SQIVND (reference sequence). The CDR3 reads CASSGRTGATDTQYF. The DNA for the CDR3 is TGTGCCAGTAGTGGACGGACAGGGGCCACAGATACGCAGTATTTT.

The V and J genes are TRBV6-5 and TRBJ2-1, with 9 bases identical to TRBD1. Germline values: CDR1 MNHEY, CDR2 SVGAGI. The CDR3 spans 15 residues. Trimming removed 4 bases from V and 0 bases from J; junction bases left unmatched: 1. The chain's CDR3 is CASSSGQGSYNEQFF. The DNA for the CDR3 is TGTGCCAGCAGTTCGGGACAGGGCTCCTACAATGAGCAGTTCTTC.

CDR3 residues: CASSPQLTGSYGYTF. The CDR3 DNA reads TGTGCCAGCAGCCCCCAACTGACAGGGAGCTATGGCTACACCTTC. This chain uses TRBV4-2 with TRBJ1-2, with 7 nucleotides matching TRBD1. Trimming cost V 4 bases and J 4 bases; bases outside gene matches: 9. Germline assignment: CDR1 LGHNA and CDR2 YNFKEQ. This CDR3 has 15 amino acids.

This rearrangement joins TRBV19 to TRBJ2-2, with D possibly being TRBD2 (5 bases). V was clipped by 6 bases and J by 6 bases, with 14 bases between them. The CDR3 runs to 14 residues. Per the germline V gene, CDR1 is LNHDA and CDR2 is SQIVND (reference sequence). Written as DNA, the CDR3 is TGTGCCAGTAGGAGGGCGGATGCCCCCGGGGAGCTGTTTTTT. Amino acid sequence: CASRRADAPGELFF. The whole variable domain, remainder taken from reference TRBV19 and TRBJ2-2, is DGGITQSPKYLFRKEGQNVTLSCEQNLNHDAMYWYRQDPGQGLRLIYYSQIVNDFQKGDIAEGYSVSREKKESFPLTVTSAQKNPTAFYLCASRRADAPGELFFGEGSRLTVL.

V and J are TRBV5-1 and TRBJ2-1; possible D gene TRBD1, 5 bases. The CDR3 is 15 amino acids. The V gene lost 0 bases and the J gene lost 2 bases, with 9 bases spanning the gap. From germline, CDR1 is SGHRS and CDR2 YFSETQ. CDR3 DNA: TGCGCCAGCAGCTTGGGTACAGGCCCCTACAATGAGCAGTTCTTC. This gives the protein CASSLGTGPYNEQFF. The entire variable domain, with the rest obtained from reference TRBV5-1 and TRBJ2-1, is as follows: KAGVTQTPRYLIKTRGQQVTLSCSPISGHRSVSWYQQTPGQGLQFLFEYFSETQRNKGNFPGRFSGRQFSNSRSEMNVSTLELGDSALYLCASSLGTGPYNEQFFGPGTRLTVL.

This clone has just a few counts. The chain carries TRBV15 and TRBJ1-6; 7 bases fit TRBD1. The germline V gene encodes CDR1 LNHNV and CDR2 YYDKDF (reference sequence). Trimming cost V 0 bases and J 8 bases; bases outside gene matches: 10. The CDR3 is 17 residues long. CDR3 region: CATSREAAGGRYSPLHF. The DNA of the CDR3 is TGTGCCACCAGCAGAGAGGCCGCAGGGGGGCGATATTCACCCCTCCACTTT.

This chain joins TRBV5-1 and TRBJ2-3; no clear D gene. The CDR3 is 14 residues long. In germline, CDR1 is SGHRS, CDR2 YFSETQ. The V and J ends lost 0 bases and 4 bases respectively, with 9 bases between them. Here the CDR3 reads CASSLGRVADTQYF. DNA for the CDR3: TGCGCCAGCAGCTTGGGCCGGGTGGCAGATACGCAGTATTTT. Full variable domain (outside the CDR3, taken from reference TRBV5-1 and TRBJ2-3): KAGVTQTPRYLIKTRGQQVTLSCSPISGHRSVSWYQQTPGQGLQFLFEYFSETQRNKGNFPGRFSGRQFSNSRSEMNVSTLELGDSALYLCASSLGRVADTQYFGPGTRLTVL.

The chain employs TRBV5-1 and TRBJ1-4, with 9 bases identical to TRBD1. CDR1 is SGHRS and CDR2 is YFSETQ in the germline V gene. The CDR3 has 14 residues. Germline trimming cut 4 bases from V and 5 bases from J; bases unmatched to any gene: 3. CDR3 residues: CASSPGTGNEKLFF. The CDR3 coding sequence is TGCGCCAGCAGCCCTGGGACAGGGAATGAAAAACTGTTTTTT.

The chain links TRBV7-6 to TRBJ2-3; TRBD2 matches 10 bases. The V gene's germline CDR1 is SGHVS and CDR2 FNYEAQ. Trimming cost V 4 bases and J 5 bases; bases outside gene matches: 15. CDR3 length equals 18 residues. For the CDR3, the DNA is TGTGCCAGCAGCTCCGGGCCTCAGCGGGGGGGCAGGGAAGATACGCAGTATTTT. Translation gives CASSSGPQRGGREDTQYF.

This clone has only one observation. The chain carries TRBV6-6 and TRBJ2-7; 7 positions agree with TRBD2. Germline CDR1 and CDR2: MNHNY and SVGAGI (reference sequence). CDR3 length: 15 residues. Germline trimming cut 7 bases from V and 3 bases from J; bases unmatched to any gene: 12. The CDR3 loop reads CASTKGSSGVYEQYF. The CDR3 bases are TGTGCCAGCACCAAGGGTTCTAGCGGAGTCTACGAGCAGTACTTC.

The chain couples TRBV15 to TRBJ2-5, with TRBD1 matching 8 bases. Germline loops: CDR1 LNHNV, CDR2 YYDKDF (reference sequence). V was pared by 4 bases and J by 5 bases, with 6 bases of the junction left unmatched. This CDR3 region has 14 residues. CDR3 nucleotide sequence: TGTGCCACCAGCACAGGGGGCGTAGGGGAGACCCAGTACTTC. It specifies CATSTGGVGETQYF.

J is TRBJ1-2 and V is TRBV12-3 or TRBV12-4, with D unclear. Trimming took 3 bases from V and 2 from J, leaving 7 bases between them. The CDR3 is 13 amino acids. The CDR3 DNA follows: TGTGCCAGCAGTTTCCGGGGAAACTATGGCTACACCTTC. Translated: CASSFRGNYGYTF.

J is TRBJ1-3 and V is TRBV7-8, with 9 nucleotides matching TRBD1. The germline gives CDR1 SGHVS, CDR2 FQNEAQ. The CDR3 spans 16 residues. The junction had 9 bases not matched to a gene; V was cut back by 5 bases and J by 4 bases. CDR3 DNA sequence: TGTGCCAGCAGCCCCCGGGACAGGGATAGCGGAAACACCATATATTTT. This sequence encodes CASSPRDRDSGNTIYF.

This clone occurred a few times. As DNA, the CDR3 is TGTGCCAGTAGTATAGCTACACCGGGACTAGCGGGCCAAACTAGCACAGATACGCAGTATTTT. The encoded protein is CASSIATPGLAGQTSTDTQYF. V gene TRBV19 combines with J gene TRBJ2-3; 12 bases map to TRBD2. The CDR3 spans 21 residues. The V gene end was trimmed by 1 base and the J gene end by 0 bases; junction bases not matched to a gene: 14. Germline V CDR1 and CDR2: LNHDA, SQIVND (reference sequence).

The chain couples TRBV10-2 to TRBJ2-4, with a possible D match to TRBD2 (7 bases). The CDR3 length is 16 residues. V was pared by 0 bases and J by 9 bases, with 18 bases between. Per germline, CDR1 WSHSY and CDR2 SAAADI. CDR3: CASSESTWGGPSIQYF. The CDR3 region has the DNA TGCGCCAGCAGTGAGTCGACTTGGGGGGGGCCGAGCATTCAGTACTTC.

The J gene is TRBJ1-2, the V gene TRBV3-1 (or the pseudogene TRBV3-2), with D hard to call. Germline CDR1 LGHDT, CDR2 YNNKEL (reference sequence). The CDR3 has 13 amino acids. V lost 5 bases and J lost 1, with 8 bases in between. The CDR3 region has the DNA TGTGCCAGCAGCGGGAGTCTTAACTATGGCTACACCTTC. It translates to CASSGSLNYGYTF.

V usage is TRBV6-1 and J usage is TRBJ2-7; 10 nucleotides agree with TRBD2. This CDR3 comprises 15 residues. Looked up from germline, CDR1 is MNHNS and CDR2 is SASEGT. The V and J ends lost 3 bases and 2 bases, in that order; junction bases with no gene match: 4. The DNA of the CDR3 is TGTGCCAGCAGTGATCCTAGCGGGGGTACCTACGAGCAGTACTTC. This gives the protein CASSDPSGGTYEQYF.

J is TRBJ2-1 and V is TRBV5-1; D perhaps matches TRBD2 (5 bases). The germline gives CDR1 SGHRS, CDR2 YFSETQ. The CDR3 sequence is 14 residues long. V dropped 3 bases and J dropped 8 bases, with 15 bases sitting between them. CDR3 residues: CASSSARGRDEQFF. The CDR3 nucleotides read TGCGCCAGCAGCTCCGCGCGCGGGCGGGATGAGCAGTTCTTC.

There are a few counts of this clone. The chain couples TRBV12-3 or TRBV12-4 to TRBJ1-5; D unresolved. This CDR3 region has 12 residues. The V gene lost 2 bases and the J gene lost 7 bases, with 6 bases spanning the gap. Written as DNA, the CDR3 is TGTGCCAGCAGTTTATCCTACCAGCCCCAGCATTTT. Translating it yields CASSLSYQPQHF.